Listed below are T cell receptor beta chains from one sample, sequenced in a study of T cell responses to AZD1222 COVID-19 vaccine. Sequencing used immunoSEQ multiplex PCR; TCRdb keeps in-frame clones, though not all of them. The sample shows more than 150,000 clones, roughly 92% of them seen only once. Source: peripheral blood, taken on day 0 of AZD1222 vaccination. All receptors come from an adult in good health. CDR3s include the opening cysteine and the closing phenylalanine or tryptophan. D genes are given only for firm matches. The size of a clone is reported for some rows only, either as once, few or many, or as a class for expanded clones.

clone_size | j_call | v_call | d_call | cdr3_aa | cdr3_nt
. | TRBJ1-1 | TRBV5-1 | . | CASSLGSGLQGTEAFF | TGCGCCAGCAGCTTGGGATCTGGGCTCCAGGGCACTGAAGCTTTCTTT
. | TRBJ1-4 | TRBV6-5 | TRBD1 | CASSYSTGKGEKLFF | TGTGCCAGCAGTTACTCGACAGGGAAGGGTGAAAAACTGTTTTTT
. | TRBJ1-1 | TRBV3-1/TRBV3-2 | . | CASSQGGEGSEAFF | TGTGCCAGCAGCCAAGGAGGGGAAGGTAGTGAAGCTTTCTTT
once | TRBJ2-5 | TRBV7-9 | . | CASSPQGPKETQYF | TGTGCCAGCAGCCCCCAGGGACCCAAAGAGACCCAGTACTTC
. | TRBJ2-1 | TRBV7-9 | TRBD2 | CASSPGTSGAEQFF | TGTGCCAGCAGCCCAGGGACTAGCGGAGCAGAGCAGTTCTTC
. | TRBJ2-2 | TRBV10-3 | . | CANRGGRNLPTGELFF | TGTGCCAATCGCGGGGGCAGGAACTTACCCACCGGGGAGCTGTTTTTT
. | TRBJ1-2 | TRBV6-5 | . | CASSLPRDGYTF | TGTGCCAGCAGTTTACCCCGGGATGGCTACACCTTC
. | TRBJ2-1 | TRBV29-1 | . | CSVGGGTYNEQFF | TGCAGCGTTGGAGGGGGGACCTACAATGAGCAGTTCTTC
. | TRBJ1-1 | TRBV18 | TRBD1 | CASSPGTGVNTEAFF | TGTGCCAGCTCACCAGGGACAGGGGTGAACACTGAAGCTTTCTTT
. | TRBJ2-1 | TRBV30 | TRBD2 | CAWSHGLAGGEQFF | TGTGCCTGGAGTCATGGCCTAGCGGGAGGGGAGCAGTTCTTC
. | TRBJ2-7 | TRBV28 | TRBD1 | CASSLRQGDEQYF | TGTGCCAGCAGTTTAAGACAGGGGGACGAGCAGTACTTC
. | TRBJ2-2 | TRBV4-1 | TRBD1 | CASSRGQGLVGELFF | TGCGCCAGCAGCCGTGGACAGGGTTTAGTCGGGGAGCTGTTTTTT
. | TRBJ2-1 | TRBV19 | TRBD2 | CASSITAGVGNEQFF | TGTGCCAGTAGTATAACGGCGGGAGTGGGGAATGAGCAGTTCTTC
. | TRBJ1-1 | TRBV19 | . | CASSRWGPNTEAFF | TGTGCCAGTAGTCGGTGGGGGCCCAACACTGAAGCTTTCTTT
. | TRBJ2-7 | TRBV12-3/TRBV12-4 | TRBD2 | CASRPSGGTEQYF | TGTGCCAGCAGACCCAGCGGGGGAACGGAGCAGTACTTC
. | TRBJ1-6 | TRBV27 | . | CASSFDRGGEPSSLHF | TGTGCCAGCAGTTTTGACCGGGGGGGGGAACCGTCTTCCCTCCACTTT
. | TRBJ1-2 | TRBV6-2/TRBV6-3 | . | CASSHPGAWDYTF | TGTGCCAGCAGCCACCCCGGGGCGTGGGACTACACCTTC
few | TRBJ1-3 | TRBV28 | TRBD1 | CASTIGTGGYTIYF | TGTGCCAGCACCATCGGGACAGGGGGTTACACCATATATTTT
. | TRBJ2-5 | TRBV6-5 | TRBD1 | CASRPGQGGETQYF | TGTGCCAGCAGACCGGGACAGGGAGGAGAGACCCAGTACTTC
. | TRBJ1-2 | TRBV5-6 | . | CASSTPLVYGYTF | TGTGCCAGCAGCACTCCGCTAGTCTATGGCTACACCTTC
. | TRBJ1-5 | TRBV19 | . | CASSIDLEGWQPQHF | TGTGCCAGTAGTATAGATCTGGAGGGCTGGCAGCCCCAGCATTTT
. | TRBJ2-2 | TRBV30 | . | CAEYVGGELFF | TGTGCCGAATACGTTGGCGGGGAGCTGTTTTTT
. | TRBJ2-1 | TRBV28 | . | CASSSPRTGTNEQFF | TGTGCCAGCAGTTCCCCCAGGACCGGGACCAATGAGCAGTTCTTC
. | TRBJ1-2 | TRBV5-5 | . | CASSLVSEGAMGYTF | TGTGCCAGCAGCTTGGTTTCCGAGGGCGCGATGGGCTACACCTTC
. | TRBJ2-7 | TRBV30 | . | CAWGFHLGLNYEQYF | TGTGCCTGGGGCTTCCATTTGGGGTTGAACTACGAGCAGTACTTC
. | TRBJ1-5 | TRBV4-1 | . | CASSFGNSNQPQHF | TGCGCCAGCAGCTTCGGGAATAGCAATCAGCCCCAGCATTTT
. | TRBJ1-1 | TRBV5-1 | . | CASALDMNTEAFF | TGCGCCAGCGCCCTCGACATGAACACTGAAGCTTTCTTT
few | TRBJ1-4 | TRBV19 | TRBD1 | CASSLGTGGEKLFF | TGTGCCAGTAGTCTCGGGACAGGGGGCGAAAAACTGTTTTTT
. | TRBJ1-2 | TRBV25-1 | . | CASSPWGPGMTSYGYTF | TGTGCCAGCAGCCCTTGGGGTCCCGGGATGACTAGCTATGGCTACACCTTC
. | TRBJ1-3 | TRBV5-1 | TRBD1 | CASSARQGPGNTIYF | TGCGCCAGCAGCGCACGACAGGGACCTGGAAACACCATATATTTT
. | TRBJ1-5 | TRBV19 | . | CASSGTGNQPQHF | TGTGCCAGTAGCGGGACGGGAAATCAGCCCCAGCATTTT
once | TRBJ2-1 | TRBV21-1 | . | CASVPGGRAFASSEQFF | TGTGCCAGCGTTCCGGGCGGGAGGGCCTTTGCGTCGAGTGAGCAGTTCTTC
. | TRBJ2-7 | TRBV25-1 | . | CASSELAHNEQYF | TGTGCCAGCAGTGAATTGGCCCATAACGAGCAGTACTTC
. | TRBJ1-5 | TRBV7-8 | . | CASSDPRVGGRQPQHF | TGTGCCAGCAGCGACCCCCGGGTCGGGGGCAGGCAGCCCCAGCATTTT
. | TRBJ1-2 | TRBV5-4 | . | CASSRGPGNRDYTF | TGTGCCAGCAGCCGGGGCCCGGGGAATAGAGACTACACCTTC
. | TRBJ2-1 | TRBV7-2 | . | CASSSSGGEQFF | TGTGCCAGCAGCTCGAGTGGGGGTGAGCAGTTCTTC
. | TRBJ2-2 | TRBV6-2/TRBV6-3 | . | CASSFGRGVRELFF | TGTGCCAGCAGTTTTGGCAGAGGAGTCCGGGAGCTGTTTTTT
. | TRBJ1-2 | TRBV12-3/TRBV12-4 | . | CASSQLHGYTF | TGTGCCAGCAGTCAACTTCATGGCTACACCTTC
once | TRBJ1-1 | TRBV10-3 | . | CAIGGFTEAFF | TGTGCCATCGGGGGGTTCACTGAAGCTTTCTTT
. | TRBJ1-1 | TRBV5-1 | . | CASSSTGLTEAFF | TGCGCCAGCAGCTCCACAGGCCTCACTGAAGCTTTCTTT
. | TRBJ2-7 | TRBV7-2 | TRBD2 | CASSLARTSGRYEQYF | TGTGCCAGCAGCTTAGCGAGGACTAGCGGGAGGTACGAGCAGTACTTC
. | TRBJ2-1 | TRBV29-1 | TRBD1 | CSATGGAPWDEQFF | TGCAGCGCTACAGGGGGAGCCCCTTGGGATGAGCAGTTCTTC
. | TRBJ1-1 | TRBV19 | TRBD1 | CATKTGTGNTEAFF | TGTGCCACGAAGACAGGGACGGGGAACACTGAAGCTTTCTTT
. | TRBJ1-1 | TRBV25-1 | . | CASSPPDVGDTEAFF | TGTGCCAGCAGTCCCCCGGACGTGGGGGACACTGAAGCTTTCTTT
. | TRBJ2-7 | TRBV5-1 | . | CASSYRIDRTYEQYF | TGCGCCAGCAGCTACAGGATAGACCGTACCTACGAGCAGTACTTC
. | TRBJ2-7 | TRBV11-2 | . | CASSLGGRASPRHEQYF | TGTGCCAGCAGCTTAGGAGGTCGAGCTAGTCCTCGACACGAGCAGTACTTC
. | TRBJ2-7 | TRBV27 | TRBD2 | CASRRLAGVNPPYEQYF | TGTGCCAGCAGAAGACTAGCGGGAGTTAACCCCCCCTACGAGCAGTACTTC
. | TRBJ2-5 | TRBV10-3 | . | CAISELGETQYF | TGTGCCATCAGTGAGCTAGGAGAGACCCAGTACTTC
. | TRBJ1-3 | TRBV6-5 | TRBD1 | CASTGQVSGNTIYF | TGTGCCAGCACGGGACAGGTCTCTGGAAACACCATATATTTT
. | TRBJ2-1 | TRBV3-1/TRBV3-2 | TRBD2 | CASSQEGLAVNEQFF | TGTGCCAGCAGCCAAGAAGGACTAGCCGTCAATGAGCAGTTCTTC
. | TRBJ2-1 | TRBV5-1 | . | CASSLFRVEGGNEQFF | TGCGCCAGCAGCTTGTTCAGGGTCGAAGGGGGTAATGAGCAGTTCTTC
. | TRBJ2-1 | TRBV28 | . | CASSLAGTYNEQFF | TGTGCCAGCAGTCTTGCGGGAACCTACAATGAGCAGTTCTTC
. | TRBJ2-1 | TRBV28 | TRBD2 | CASSRVGLAVFNEQFF | TGTGCCAGCAGTCGGGTTGGACTAGCGGTTTTCAATGAGCAGTTCTTC